This note documents a single TCR beta chain sequence. This clone was counted ten times or more. The antigen it recognizes is unknown. One base away there is no much larger clone; base qualities are not given. Taken from cysteine to phenylalanine, the CDR3 has 16 residues. CDR3 DNA only is kept here, 48 bases in frame from base 1. Via the germline V gene, CDR1 is SGHDT and CDR2 YYEEEE. The V end gives up 3 bases and the J end 4 bases, leaving 8 bases in the junction not matched to a gene. This sample was included in a study of blood T cell repertoires in COVID-19 (dated by TCRdb to about 2020). Background for the entire study: Samples from collaborators originated in the United States, Italy and Spain and spanned both the acute and convalescent phases of COVID-19. The material from the prospective study consisted of cDNA or gDNA derived from T cells, B-cell-depleted T cells, or PBMCs. Deeply sampled blood TCRbeta repertoires from subjects exposed to, actively infected with, or recovered from COVID-19 were included in the dataset. The repertoires were released in a freely available public database intended as a resource for research on the immune response to SARS-CoV-2. Samples came from the ongoing ImmuneRACE study (first 160 participants) plus 1,254 subjects from 6 global collaborators. Sample metadata almost always included a de-identified subject ID, COVID-19 status, age in years and sex. Where available, HLA class I and class II types were obtained from metadata supplied by the sample provider rather than from assay-based typing. Findings and caveats that apply to the study as a whole: Clinical and demographic metadata were provided uncurated, with the amount varying by source and participant.

Collaborating institutions collected whole blood in K2EDTA tubes following their own protocols. Collaborator samples were shipped for TCRbeta analysis as frozen whole blood, isolated PBMCs, or DNA extracted from either sample type. TCRbeta CDR3 regions were amplified from genomic DNA by means of the immunoSEQ Assay, a bias-controlled multiplex PCR. The authors processed their data as follows. The number of nucleated cells in each sample was estimated from the amplification of reference gene primers within the assay. To quantify the absolute abundance of each unique TCRbeta CDR3 rearrangement, sequence reads were collapsed and filtered. For each sample, productive Simpson clonality was calculated as the square root of Simpson's diversity index over productive rearrangements. The table comes from immuneACCESS by way of TCRdb, which keeps in-frame sequences with V and J called. Part of the clones is missing from these tables; in studies checked, under half for an unresolved V gene and the rest for unknown reasons. V and J calls and clone size are given by that table; D and trimming were obtained from the DNA. The sample table contains roughly 390,000 clones; only one count was recorded for 75% to 90% of them. The ten largest clonotypes hold 3.5% to 4% of the sample.

Sample: peripheral blood. The V and J genes are TRBV5-6 and TRBJ2-2, with TRBD1 identical over 8 junction bases. The TCR sequence derives from a woman aged 18-29 years with acute or convalescent COVID-19. CDR3 sequence: CASSWRTGKLTGELFF. The DNA sequence is as follows: TGTGCCAGCAGCTGGAGGACAGGGAAGCTCACCGGGGAGCTGTTTTTT. The full variable domain, with segments outside the CDR3 supplied by the reference TRBV5-6 and TRBJ2-2 proteins, appears as DAGVTQSPTHLIKTRGQQVTLRCSPKSGHDTVSWYQQALGQGPQFIFQYYEEEERQRGNFPDRFSGHQFPNYSSELNVNALLLGDSALYLCASSWRTGKLTGELFFGEGSRLTVL.